A single sample gave rise to the 20 T cell receptor beta chains below, sequenced in a study of T cells after yellow fever vaccination. TCRdb independently ran MiXCR on the 5' RACE reads; one entry per CDR3 protein. The sample carries about 580,000 distinct CDR3 sequences, less than 20% recorded once. Source: PBMCs, taken about 5 days after the first yellow fever vaccination. All receptors derive from a young man who received the YFV17D yellow fever vaccine.

This clonotype occurred a few times. This chain links TRBV7-9 with TRBJ2-7; D remains unclear. Trimming removed 8 bases at V and 0 bases at J, with 8 bases between. From germline, CDR1 is SEHNR and CDR2 FQNEAQ (reference sequence). The CDR3 covers 12 residues. This chain's CDR3 is CASGPVSYEQYV. The CDR3 DNA sequence: TGTGCCAGCGGCCCGGTCTCCTACGAGCAGTACGTC.

This chain connects TRBV6-1 to TRBJ2-1, with 9 bases aligning to TRBD1. The CDR3 has 15 residues. CDR1 and CDR2 (germline): MNHNS, SASEGT. The V segment lost 1 base and the J segment 2 bases; nucleotides outside the gene matches: 0. The DNA of the CDR3 is TGTGCCAGCAGTGAAGGACAGGGGGCCTACAATGAGCAGTTCTTC. The encoded protein is CASSEGQGAYNEQFF.

The rearrangement uses TRBV10-3 and TRBJ2-2, with D maybe TRBD2 (6 bases). The CDR3 loop spans 16 amino acids. Germline assignment: CDR1 ENHRY and CDR2 SYGVKD. V dropped 10 bases and J dropped 2 bases, with 20 bases sitting between them. The DNA of the CDR3 is TGTGCCACAACAAAGCCGGGACTCCTCAACACCGGGGAGCTGTTTTTT. As protein: CATTKPGLLNTGELFF.

This clonotype showed up many times. V gene TRBV7-2 combines with J gene TRBJ1-1; D might be TRBD1 (5 bases). There are 14 residues in the CDR3. CDR1 and CDR2 from the germline V gene are SGHTA and FQGNSA. V was pared by 5 bases and J by 5 bases, with 15 bases between. The CDR3 coding sequence is TGTGCCAGCAGCCTAGAGAGGGGTCAGACTGAAGCTTTCTTT. Translated: CASSLERGQTEAFF. The full variable domain, with the rest looked up from reference TRBV7-2 and TRBJ1-1, is GAGVSQSPSNKVTEKGKDVELRCDPISGHTALYWYRQSLGQGLEFLIYFQGNSAPDKSGLPSDRFSAERTGGSVSTLTIQRTQQEDSAVYLCASSLERGQTEAFFGQGTRLTVV.

The chain has TRBV5-6 and TRBJ1-1, with TRBD1 matching 7 bases. Looked up from germline, CDR1 is SGHDT and CDR2 is YYEEEE. V shed 2 bases and J 5 bases; nucleotides not matched to a gene: 6. This CDR3 comprises 14 residues. The CDR3 reads CASSFLPGGTEAFF. The CDR3 DNA reads as TGTGCCAGCAGCTTCTTGCCAGGGGGAACTGAAGCTTTCTTT.

V gene TRBV12-3 or TRBV12-4 combines with J gene TRBJ2-2; D is perhaps TRBD1 (6 bases). The ends were cut back, 7 bases at V and 8 bases at J, with 17 bases in the middle. The CDR3 spans 14 residues. CDR3 sequence: CASTPGQGKGELFF. The CDR3 DNA reads TGTGCCAGCACACCGGGGCAGGGGAAGGGGGAGCTGTTTTTT.

The rearrangement uses TRBV28 and TRBJ1-4, with unresolved D. Germline CDR1 reads MDHEN; CDR2 reads SYDVKM. The CDR3 is made up of 11 amino acids. V was shortened by 8 bases and J by 4 bases, with 5 bases between the two germline ends. The CDR3: CASLGNEKLFF. As DNA, the CDR3 is TGTGCCAGCCTGGGTAATGAAAAACTGTTTTTT.

The gene calls are TRBV20-1 and TRBJ1-6; D may be TRBD1 (6 bases). Trimming removed 6 bases at V and 4 bases at J, with 10 bases between. The CDR3 consists of 13 residues. Germline lookup yields CDR1 DFQATT and CDR2 SNEGSKA (reference sequence). CDR3 nucleotides: TGCAGTGCCAGGGACACTTATAATTCACCCCTCCACTTT. Amino acids: CSARDTYNSPLHF.

The chain employs TRBV5-6 and TRBJ2-7; perhaps TRBD1 as D (6 bases). The CDR3 has 14 amino acids. Trimming stripped 1 base from V and 4 bases from J, with 12 bases between. The germline gives CDR1 SGHDT, CDR2 YYEEEE. The CDR3 nucleotides read TGTGCCAGCAGCTTGTCAGGCAGGGGATACGAGCAGTACTTC. This encodes CASSLSGRGYEQYF.

This clonotype has only a few counts. J is TRBJ2-7 and V is TRBV25-1; 9 bases map to TRBD1. Germline lookup yields CDR1 MGHDK and CDR2 SYGVNS. Trimming removed 2 bases from V and 7 bases from J; junction bases left unmatched: 6. The CDR3 length is 14 residues. The CDR3 DNA follows: TGTGCCAGCAGTGAAGGGACAGGGTCTGAAGAGCAGTACTTC. Protein: CASSEGTGSEEQYF.

V usage is TRBV11-1 and J usage is TRBJ1-4, with D tentatively TRBD1 (6 bases). Germline CDR1 reads SGHAT; CDR2 reads FQDESV (reference sequence). This CDR3 has 15 amino acids. V was clipped by 2 bases and J by 5 bases, with 12 bases between them. The CDR3 region has the DNA TGTGCCAGCAGCTTATTTACAGGGTGGAATGAAAAACTGTTTTTT. Amino acid sequence: CASSLFTGWNEKLFF.

This clonotype came up a few times. V usage is TRBV4-1 and J usage is TRBJ1-2, with 9 bases matching TRBD1. The junction had 7 bases not matched to a gene; V was cut back by 1 base and J by 7 bases. The CDR3 runs 15 residues. Germline loops: CDR1 MGHRA, CDR2 YSYEKL. The CDR3 region has the DNA TGCGCCAGCAGCCAAGCAGGGACAGGGTCCCGTGGCTACACCTTC. Its protein product is CASSQAGTGSRGYTF.

This clonotype was detected only a few times. The CDR3: CASSLEAGVVWEQYV. The CDR3 nucleotides are TGTGCCAGCAGCTTAGAAGCGGGGGTAGTTTGGGAGCAGTACGTC. The chain recombines TRBV7-8 with TRBJ2-7; 8 positions agree with TRBD2. Looked up from germline, CDR1 is SGHVS and CDR2 is FQNEAQ. With 1 base clipped from V and 7 bases from J, the junction kept 9 bases outside the gene matches. The CDR3 consists of 15 residues.

This clonotype turned up a few times. The V call is TRBV7-2, the J call TRBJ1-6; D is uncertain. Trimming stripped 7 bases from V and 5 bases from J, with 9 bases between. The CDR3 length is 13 residues. The germline V gene has CDR1 SGHTA and CDR2 FQGNSA. In DNA form, the CDR3 reads TGTGCCAGCAACCTATCAGATAATTCACCCCTCCACTTT. It specifies CASNLSDNSPLHF.

Only a few counts were recorded for this clonotype. The CDR3 sequence is CASSVLAGIDTQYF. The DNA of the CDR3 is TGTGCCAGCAGCGTACTAGCGGGGATAGATACGCAGTATTTT. J is TRBJ2-3 and V is TRBV9; 9 nucleotides match TRBD2. This CDR3 comprises 14 residues. Germline V lookup: CDR1 SGDLS, CDR2 YYNGEE. The trim removed 1 base at V and 5 bases at J, leaving 2 bases unmatched.

The V gene is TRBV6-6, the J gene TRBJ1-6, with unresolved D. Trimming stripped 2 bases from V and 13 bases from J, with 6 bases between. Germline CDR1 is MNHNY and CDR2 is SVGAGI (reference sequence). The CDR3 runs to 11 residues. CDR3 DNA sequence: TGTGCCAGCAGTTACCAAGGTCCCCTCCACTTT. Its translation: CASSYQGPLHF.

This clonotype has just a few counts. This rearrangement joins TRBV9 to TRBJ2-3; D perhaps matches TRBD2 (5 bases). The V end lost 0 bases, the J end lost 4 bases, and 15 bases lay between the germline ends. The length of the CDR3 is 16 residues. CDR1 is SGDLS and CDR2 is YYNGEE in the germline V gene. The CDR3 reads CASSVEVALGADTQYF. DNA for the CDR3: TGTGCCAGCAGCGTAGAGGTAGCGTTAGGTGCAGATACGCAGTATTTT.

This clonotype was found a few times. The V call is TRBV12-3 or TRBV12-4, the J call TRBJ2-2, with TRBD1 matching 8 bases. The CDR3 spans 17 residues. The V gene end was trimmed by 1 base and the J gene end by 6 bases; junction bases not matched to a gene: 10. CDR3 protein: CASSLGGHRGSAGELFF. The CDR3 DNA sequence: TGTGCCAGCAGTTTAGGGGGTCACAGGGGGAGCGCCGGGGAGCTGTTTTTT.

This clonotype has at least ten counts. The DNA for the CDR3 is TGTGCCAGCAGTTTCTTGGCTTACGAGCAGTACTTC. It translates to CASSFLAYEQYF. The gene calls are TRBV6-2 or TRBV6-3 and TRBJ2-7; no definite D call. There are 12 residues in the CDR3. CDR1 and CDR2 from the germline V gene are MNHEY and SVGEGT. Trimming removed 4 bases at V and 4 bases at J, with 8 bases between.

This chain links TRBV28 with TRBJ2-5; maybe TRBD2 (5 bases). The germline V gene has CDR1 MDHEN and CDR2 SYDVKM. The CDR3 has 16 residues. V was pared by 7 bases and J by 0 bases, with 18 bases between. This CDR3 reads CASKTYPWRDQETQYF. DNA of the CDR3: TGTGCCAGCAAAACCTACCCTTGGCGGGACCAAGAGACCCAGTACTTC.